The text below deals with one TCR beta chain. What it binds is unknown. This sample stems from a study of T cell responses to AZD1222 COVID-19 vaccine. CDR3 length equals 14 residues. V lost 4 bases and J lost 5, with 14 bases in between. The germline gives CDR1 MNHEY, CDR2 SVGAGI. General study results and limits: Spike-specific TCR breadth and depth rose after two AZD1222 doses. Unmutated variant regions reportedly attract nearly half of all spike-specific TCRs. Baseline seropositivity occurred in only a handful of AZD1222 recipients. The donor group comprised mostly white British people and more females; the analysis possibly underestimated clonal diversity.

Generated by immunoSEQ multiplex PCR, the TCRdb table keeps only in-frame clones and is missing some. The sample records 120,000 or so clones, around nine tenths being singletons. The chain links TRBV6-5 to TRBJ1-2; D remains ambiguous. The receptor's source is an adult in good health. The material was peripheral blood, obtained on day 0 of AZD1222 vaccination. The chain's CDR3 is CASSFTAGGYGYTF. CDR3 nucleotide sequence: TGTGCCAGCAGTTTCACTGCGGGAGGGTATGGCTACACCTTC.